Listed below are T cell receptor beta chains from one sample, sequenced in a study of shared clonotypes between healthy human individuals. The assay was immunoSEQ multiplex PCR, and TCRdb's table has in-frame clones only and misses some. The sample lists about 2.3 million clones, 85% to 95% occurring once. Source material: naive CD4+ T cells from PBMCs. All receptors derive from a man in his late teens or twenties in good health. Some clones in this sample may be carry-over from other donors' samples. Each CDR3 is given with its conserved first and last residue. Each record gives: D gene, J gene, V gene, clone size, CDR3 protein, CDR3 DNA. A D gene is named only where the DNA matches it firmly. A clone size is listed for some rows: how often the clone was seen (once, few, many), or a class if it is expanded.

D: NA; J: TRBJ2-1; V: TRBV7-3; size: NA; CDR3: CASSRNRDQIYNEQFF; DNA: TGTGCCAGCAGCCGTAATCGGGACCAAATCTACAATGAGCAGTTCTTC
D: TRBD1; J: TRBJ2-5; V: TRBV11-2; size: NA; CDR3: CASSFGTGGETQYF; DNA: TGTGCCAGCAGCTTTGGGACAGGGGGGGAGACCCAGTACTTC
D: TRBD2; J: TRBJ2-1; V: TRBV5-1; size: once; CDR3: CASSFTPRGGRLAGPGEQFF; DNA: TGCGCCAGCAGCTTTACCCCCCGGGGGGGACGGCTAGCGGGCCCCGGGGAGCAGTTCTTC
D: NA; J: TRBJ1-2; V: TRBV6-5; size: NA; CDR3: CASSAGRTNYGYTF; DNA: TGTGCCAGCAGCGCAGGGCGTACTAACTATGGCTACACCTTC
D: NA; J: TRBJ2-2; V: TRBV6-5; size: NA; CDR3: CASSSGAGELFF; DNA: TGTGCCAGCAGTTCGGGGGCCGGGGAGCTGTTTTTT
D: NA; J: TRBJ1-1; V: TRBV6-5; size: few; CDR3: CASSYKNTEAFF; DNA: TGTGCCAGCAGTTACAAAAACACTGAAGCTTTCTTT
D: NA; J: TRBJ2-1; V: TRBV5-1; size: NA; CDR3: CASSMTNEQFF; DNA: TGCGCCAGCAGTATGACGAATGAGCAGTTCTTC
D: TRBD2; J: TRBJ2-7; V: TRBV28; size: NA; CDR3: CASSLRLAGAGEQYF; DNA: TGTGCCAGCAGTTTGCGACTAGCGGGAGCGGGGGAGCAGTACTTC
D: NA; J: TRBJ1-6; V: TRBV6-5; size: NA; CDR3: CASTLRDGRNSPLHF; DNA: TGTGCCAGCACCCTCCGGGACGGGAGAAATTCACCCCTCCACTTT
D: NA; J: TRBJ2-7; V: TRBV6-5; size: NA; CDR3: CASSFSGPDEQYF; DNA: TGTGCCAGCAGTTTTTCAGGCCCCGACGAGCAGTACTTC
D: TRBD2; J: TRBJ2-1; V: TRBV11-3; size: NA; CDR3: CASSLGVAGEPYNEQFF; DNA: TGTGCCAGCAGCTTAGGTGTAGCGGGAGAGCCCTACAATGAGCAGTTCTTC
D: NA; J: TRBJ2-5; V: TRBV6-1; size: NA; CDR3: CASSEDVATGRETQYF; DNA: TGTGCCAGCAGTGAAGACGTTGCTACAGGGCGAGAGACCCAGTACTTC
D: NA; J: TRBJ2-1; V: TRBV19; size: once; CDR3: CASSIGTGSSYNEQFF; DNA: TGTGCCAGTAGTATAGGCACAGGGAGCTCCTACAATGAGCAGTTCTTC
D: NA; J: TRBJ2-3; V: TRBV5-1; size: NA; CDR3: CASSFLPTRSSTDTQYF; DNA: TGCGCCAGCAGCTTCCTTCCTACCAGGTCTAGCACAGATACGCAGTATTTT
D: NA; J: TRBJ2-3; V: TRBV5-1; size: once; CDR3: CASKSGAPTDTQYF; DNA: TGCGCCAGTAAAAGTGGGGCCCCCACAGATACGCAGTATTTT
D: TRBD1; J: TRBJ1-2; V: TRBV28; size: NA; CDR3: CASSFGQGFYGYTF; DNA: TGTGCCAGCAGTTTCGGACAGGGGTTCTATGGCTACACCTTC
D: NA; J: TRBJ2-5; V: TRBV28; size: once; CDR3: CASSPERGGLIEETQYF; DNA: TGTGCCAGCAGTCCTGAGCGCGGCGGTTTGATAGAAGAGACCCAGTACTTC
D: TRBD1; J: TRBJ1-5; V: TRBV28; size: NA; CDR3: CASSVPGQGSNQPQHF; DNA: TGTGCCAGCAGTGTCCCGGGACAGGGTAGCAATCAGCCCCAGCATTTT
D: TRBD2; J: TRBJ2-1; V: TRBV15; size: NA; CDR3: CATSRDHRTSGVYNEQFF; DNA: TGTGCCACCAGCAGAGATCATAGGACTAGCGGGGTTTACAATGAGCAGTTCTTC
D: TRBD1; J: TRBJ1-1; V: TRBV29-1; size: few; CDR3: CSISTGGSTEAFF; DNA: TGCAGCATCTCCACAGGGGGTTCCACTGAAGCTTTCTTT
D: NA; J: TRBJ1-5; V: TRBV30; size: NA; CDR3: CAWSLQANQPQHF; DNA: TGTGCCTGGAGTTTGCAGGCCAATCAGCCCCAGCATTTT
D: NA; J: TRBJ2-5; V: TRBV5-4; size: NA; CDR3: CASSPGLASQETQYF; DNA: TGTGCCAGCAGCCCGGGTCTAGCGTCTCAAGAGACCCAGTACTTC
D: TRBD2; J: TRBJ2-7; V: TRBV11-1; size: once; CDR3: CAIERDYPYEQYF; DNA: TGTGCCATAGAAAGGGACTATCCCTACGAGCAGTACTTC
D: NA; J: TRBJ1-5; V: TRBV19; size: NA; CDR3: CASSPPGRSVNQPQHF; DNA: TGTGCCAGTAGTCCCCCTGGACGGAGCGTCAATCAGCCCCAGCATTTT
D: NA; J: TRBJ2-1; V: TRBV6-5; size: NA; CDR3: CASSYSGGIEQFF; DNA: TGTGCCAGCAGTTACTCTGGGGGGATTGAGCAGTTCTTC
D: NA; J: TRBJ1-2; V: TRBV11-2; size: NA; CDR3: CASSYGQGSNYGYTF; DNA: TGTGCCAGCAGCTACGGACAAGGTTCTAACTATGGCTACACCTTC
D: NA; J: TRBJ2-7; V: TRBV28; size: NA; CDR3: CASSDTSYSYEQYF; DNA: TGTGCCAGCAGTGACACTTCTTACTCCTACGAGCAGTACTTC
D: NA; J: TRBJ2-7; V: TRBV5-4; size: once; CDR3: CASSARGVPYEQYF; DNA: TGTGCCAGCAGCGCGAGAGGGGTCCCCTACGAGCAGTACTTC
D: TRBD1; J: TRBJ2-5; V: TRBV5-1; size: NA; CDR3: CASSLEATGGETQYF; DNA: TGCGCCAGCAGCTTGGAGGCCACAGGGGGGGAGACCCAGTACTTC
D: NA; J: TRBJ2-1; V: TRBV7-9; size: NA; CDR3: CASSFPGPNEQFF; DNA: TGTGCCAGCAGCTTTCCCGGGCCTAATGAGCAGTTCTTC
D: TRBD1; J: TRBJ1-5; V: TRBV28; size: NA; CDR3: CASRRRQGVTNQPQHF; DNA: TGTGCCAGCAGGCGCAGACAGGGCGTAACAAATCAGCCCCAGCATTTT
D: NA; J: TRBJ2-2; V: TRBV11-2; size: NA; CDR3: CASRQIQGNTGELFF; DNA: TGTGCCAGCAGGCAAATACAAGGGAACACCGGGGAGCTGTTTTTT
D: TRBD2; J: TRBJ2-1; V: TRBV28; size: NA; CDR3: CASSLGRRGSYNEQFF; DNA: TGTGCCAGCAGTTTGGGTAGGCGGGGGTCCTACAATGAGCAGTTCTTC
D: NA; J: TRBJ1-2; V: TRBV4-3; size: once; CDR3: CASSQGGGIYGYTF; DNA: TGCGCCAGCAGCCAAGGAGGAGGGATCTATGGCTACACCTTC
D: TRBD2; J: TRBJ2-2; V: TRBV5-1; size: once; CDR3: CASSLIAGGNTGELFF; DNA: TGCGCCAGCAGCTTGATCGCGGGAGGGAACACCGGGGAGCTGTTTTTT